One and the same sample provided the 31 T cell receptor beta chains below, sequenced in a study of blood T cell repertoires in COVID-19 (dated by TCRdb to about 2020). Libraries were prepared through the immunoSEQ multiplex PCR assay. TCRdb took this table from immuneACCESS and kept in-frame rearrangements with V and J called. Such tables lack part of the clones; where checked against another copy, unresolved V genes explain under half of the gap, and the rest is unexplained. The sample table lists under 350,000 clones, roughly 90% of them with a count of one. 2.6% of the sample rests with the top ten. Specimen: PBMCs or T cells enriched from blood (not recorded which). The source is a man between 60 and 75 years old who had recovered from COVID-19.

This clone has only one observation. The chain recombines TRBV30 with TRBJ2-3, with 13 bases aligning to TRBD2. V was clipped by 0 bases and J by 2 bases; unmatched bases: 11. CDR1 GTSNPN and CDR2 SVGIG come from the germline V gene (reference sequence). The CDR3 is 19 amino acids. DNA for the CDR3: TGTGCCTGGAGTGTCACGAGGACTAGCGGGAGTTTGGCCACAGATACGCAGTATTTT. Translation: CAWSVTRTSGSLATDTQYF.

This clone has only one observation. This chain uses TRBV4-1 with TRBJ2-5; 7 bases align to TRBD2. CDR3 length equals 17 residues. The junction had 14 bases not matched to a gene; V was cut back by 2 bases and J by 5 bases. The germline CDR1 and CDR2 sequences are MGHRA and YSYEKL. The CDR3 is CASSQPLEVAGGETQYF. Here the CDR3 DNA reads TGCGCCAGCAGCCAACCTCTGGAAGTAGCGGGCGGGGAGACCCAGTACTTC.

The rearrangement uses TRBV7-9 and TRBJ2-6; D unresolved. V gave up 5 bases and J gave up 4 bases, with 15 bases separating them. The CDR3 has 16 residues. The germline CDR1 and CDR2 sequences are SEHNR and FQNEAQ (reference sequence). The DNA of the CDR3 is TGTGCCAGCAGCCCGCCCGGAGTTGCCGGGGCCAACGTCCTGACTTTC. It is translated as CASSPPGVAGANVLTF.

The rearrangement links TRBV28 to TRBJ1-1; D possibly corresponds to TRBD1 (6 bases). Germline V gene lookup returns CDR1 MDHEN and CDR2 SYDVKM. V was cut by 3 bases and J by 1 base, with 15 bases left in between. The CDR3 runs to 16 residues. The CDR3 protein is CASSFTAQGKNTEAFF. DNA for the CDR3: TGTGCCAGCAGTTTTACGGCACAGGGAAAGAACACTGAAGCTTTCTTT.

This sequence joins TRBV6-6 and TRBJ2-5; weak D call: TRBD2 (5 bases). The CDR3 totals 13 residues. Germline CDR1 is MNHNY and CDR2 is SVGAGI (reference sequence). Trimming pared 6 bases from V and 5 bases from J, leaving 13 bases between. The chain's CDR3 is CASRVIAYETQYF. The CDR3 region has the DNA TGTGCCAGCAGAGTAATAGCGTACGAGACCCAGTACTTC.

This chain connects TRBV4-3 to TRBJ2-2; 10 bases are shared with TRBD1. The CDR3 runs to 17 residues. Unmatched junction bases numbered 10, after V lost 4 bases and J lost 5 bases. Germline CDR1 is LGHNA and CDR2 is YSLEER. In nucleotides, the CDR3 is TGCGCCAGCAGCCTCTCCCCGGTGGGACAGGGGACCGGGGAGCTGTTTTTT. Residues: CASSLSPVGQGTGELFF.

The gene calls are TRBV7-9 and TRBJ2-7; TRBD2 matches 11 bases. V lost 4 bases and J lost 1; bases outside the gene matches: 9. Germline V lookup: CDR1 SEHNR, CDR2 FQNEAQ (reference sequence). The CDR3 length is 17 residues. CDR3 DNA: TGTGCCAGCAGCTCTACCTTAGCGGGGGGGCGATCCTACGAGCAGTACTTC. Encoded protein: CASSSTLAGGRSYEQYF.

This clone has a single count. This chain links TRBV25-1 with TRBJ2-7, with 7 bases identical to TRBD1. The J segment lost 2 bases and the V segment lost 6 bases, leaving 4 bases of the junction unmatched. CDR3 length equals 13 residues. Germline values: CDR1 MGHDK, CDR2 SYGVNS. The CDR3 spells CASSHTGAYEQYF. CDR3 bases: TGTGCCAGCAGCCACACAGGGGCCTACGAGCAGTACTTC.

The V gene is TRBV13, the J gene TRBJ2-5, with a weak D call TRBD1 (6 bases). This CDR3 region has 15 residues. Germline values: CDR1 PRHDT, CDR2 FYEKMQ (reference sequence). V lost 2 bases and J lost 3, with 13 bases in between. CDR3 bases: TGTGCCAGCAGCTTACTGTTGGCAGGGGAAGAGACCCAGTACTTC. Its protein product is CASSLLLAGEETQYF.

This clone was detected only once. The CDR3: CASSPRGRARNQPQHF. In DNA form, the CDR3 reads TGTGCCAGCAGTCCCCGTGGGAGGGCCAGGAATCAGCCCCAGCATTTT. This sequence joins TRBV28 and TRBJ1-5; unclear D gene. CDR1 and CDR2 (germline): MDHEN, SYDVKM. V was cut by 5 bases and J by 4 bases, with 18 bases left in between. The CDR3 has 16 residues.

The V gene is TRBV7-2, the J gene TRBJ2-5, with 8 bases identical to TRBD1. This CDR3 is 11 amino acids long. V lost 6 bases, J lost 9 bases, and 3 bases stayed unmatched. Germline V gene sequence: CDR1 SGHTA, CDR2 FQGNSA. The CDR3 DNA is TGTGCCAGCAGTTACAGGGGGGCCCAGTACTTC. Translating it yields CASSYRGAQYF.

The rearrangement uses TRBV18 and TRBJ1-5; D is possibly TRBD1 (5 bases). This CDR3 is 15 amino acids long. The germline gives CDR1 KGHSH, CDR2 LQKENI. Deletions cut 5 bases from V and 0 bases from J, with 11 bases between. CDR3 in DNA: TGTGCCAGCTCAGCAGGACACAATAGCAATCAGCCCCAGCATTTT. This translates into CASSAGHNSNQPQHF. Drawing the rest from reference TRBV18 and TRBJ1-5, the complete variable domain is NAGVMQNPRHLVRRRGQEARLRCSPMKGHSHVYWYRQLPEEGLKFMVYLQKENIIDESGMPKERFSAEFPKEGPSILRIQQVVRGDSAAYFCASSAGHNSNQPQHFGDGTRLSIL.

V gene TRBV19 combines with J gene TRBJ1-2; 7 bases are a match to TRBD1. The CDR3 contains 14 residues. Trimming cost V 7 bases and J 0 bases; bases outside gene matches: 5. Germline assignment: CDR1 LNHDA and CDR2 SQIVND (reference sequence). This CDR3 is CASKRGLANYGYTF. CDR3 coding DNA: TGTGCCAGTAAGAGGGGGCTAGCTAACTATGGCTACACCTTC.

V usage is TRBV4-1 and J usage is TRBJ1-2, with D perhaps matching TRBD1 (5 bases). There are 13 residues in the CDR3. In germline, CDR1 is MGHRA, CDR2 YSYEKL. The germline V and J ends were trimmed by 5 bases and 2 bases, with 9 bases remaining between them. The CDR3 nucleotides are TGCGCCAGCAGCAGGGGTGAGAACTATGGCTACACCTTC. It translates to CASSRGENYGYTF.

A remark on this clone: A junction end diverges from the germline sequence, so it may reflect a read error. The chain combines TRBV12-3 or TRBV12-4 with TRBJ2-1; D is perhaps TRBD2 (6 bases). CDR3 length: 12 amino acids. The CDR3, as DNA: TGTGCCAGCAGTTTGGGTGGGACGGCGGGGATCTTC. Protein: CASSLGGTAGIF.

V usage is TRBV5-1 and J usage is TRBJ2-1; D might be TRBD2 (7 bases). The V gene's germline CDR1 is SGHRS and CDR2 YFSETQ. V was shortened by 5 bases and J by 7 bases, with 25 bases between the two germline ends. The length of the CDR3 is 17 residues. CDR3 protein: CASSNGWGGNKANEQFF. The DNA for the CDR3 is TGCGCCAGCAGTAACGGATGGGGGGGCAATAAGGCAAATGAGCAGTTCTTC.

The V and J genes are TRBV6-5 and TRBJ2-7; possible D gene TRBD1, 6 bases. V was pared by 2 bases and J by 7 bases, with 12 bases between. There are 13 residues in the CDR3. Per germline, CDR1 MNHEY and CDR2 SVGAGI. The CDR3 reads CASSYDRTREQYF. The CDR3 region has the DNA TGTGCCAGCAGTTACGACAGGACTCGGGAGCAGTACTTC.

The rearrangement uses TRBV19 and TRBJ1-3; D is possibly TRBD1 (5 bases). This CDR3 is built from 13 residues. Trimming shortened V by 8 bases and J by 2 bases, and 10 bases separated the two germline ends. From germline, CDR1 is LNHDA and CDR2 SQIVND (reference sequence). Here the CDR3 reads CASRQSAGNTIYF. As DNA, the CDR3 is TGTGCCAGTCGACAGAGCGCTGGAAACACCATATATTTT.

V gene TRBV20-1 combines with J gene TRBJ2-1, with D possibly matching TRBD2 (7 bases). Deletions cut 3 bases from V and 9 bases from J, with 12 bases between. The CDR3 sequence is 12 residues long. From germline, CDR1 is DFQATT and CDR2 SNEGSKA (reference sequence). CDR3 in amino acids: CSASKRGGEQFF. For the CDR3, the DNA is TGCAGTGCTAGTAAGAGGGGGGGTGAGCAGTTCTTC.

This chain links TRBV5-5 with TRBJ2-7; no firm D call. Germline V gives CDR1 SGHKS, CDR2 YYEKEE (reference sequence). CDR3 length: 11 residues. Trimming took off 4 bases at V and 4 bases at J, with 6 bases between the two ends. The CDR3 DNA follows: TGTGCCAGCAGCCAGGATTACGAGCAGTACTTC. It encodes CASSQDYEQYF.

J is TRBJ1-2 and V is TRBV30; 9 bases map to TRBD1. Germline loops: CDR1 GTSNPN, CDR2 SVGIG (reference sequence). The CDR3 length is 15 residues. V gave up 0 bases and J gave up 4 bases; unmatched junction bases: 6. CDR3 protein: CAWSVLDRGAYGYTF. DNA of the CDR3: TGTGCCTGGAGTGTACTTGACAGGGGGGCCTATGGCTACACCTTC.

The chain combines TRBV7-9 with TRBJ1-2, with TRBD1 matching 7 bases. Germline V gene data show CDR1 as SEHNR and CDR2 as FQNEAQ (reference sequence). Trimming removed 1 base from V and 4 bases from J; junction bases left unmatched: 3. CDR3 size: 14 residues. The CDR3 here is CASSLVDRVYGYTF. The CDR3 nucleotides read TGTGCCAGCAGCTTAGTCGACAGGGTCTATGGCTACACCTTC. The full variable domain, in which reference TRBV7-9 and TRBJ1-2 provide the parts outside the CDR3, is DTGVSQNPRHKITKRGQNVTFRCDPISEHNRLYWYRQTLGQGPEFLTYFQNEAQLEKSRLLSDRFSAERPKGSFSTLEIQRTEQGDSAMYLCASSLVDRVYGYTFGSGTRLTVV.

This sequence joins TRBV3-1 (or the pseudogene TRBV3-2) and TRBJ1-5, with TRBD1 matching 8 bases. The CDR3 totals 13 residues. Germline V CDR1 and CDR2: LGHDT, YNNKEL (reference sequence). After removal of 5 bases from V and 6 bases from J, the junction contained 3 bases not matched to a gene. The CDR3 nucleotides read TGTGCCAGCAGCTTGGACAGGGCTCAGCCCCAGCATTTT. It codes for CASSLDRAQPQHF.

The chain uses TRBV7-3 and TRBJ1-1, with TRBD1 identical over 7 bases. V dropped 2 bases and J dropped 5; count of bases not matched to a gene: 5. CDR1 is SGHTA and CDR2 is FQGTGA in the germline V gene. This CDR3 contains 14 residues. The CDR3 bases are TGTGCCAGCAGCTTATACCCAGGGGGGACTGAAGCTTTCTTT. Amino acids: CASSLYPGGTEAFF.

V gene TRBV7-9 combines with J gene TRBJ2-6; TRBD1 agrees at 10 bases. Germline lookup yields CDR1 SEHNR and CDR2 FQNEAQ (reference sequence). The CDR3 has 19 amino acids. With V trimmed by 6 bases and J by 0 bases, 11 bases remained unmatched. CDR3 sequence: CASRPPGQGILSGANVLTF. CDR3 in DNA: TGTGCCAGCAGACCTCCGGGACAGGGGATACTCTCTGGGGCCAACGTCCTGACTTTC.

Only one count was recorded for this clone. The chain combines TRBV6-5 with TRBJ2-2; D remains unclear. The CDR3 length is 12 residues. Germline lookup yields CDR1 MNHEY and CDR2 SVGAGI. V was cut by 2 bases and J by 5 bases, with 3 bases left in between. The CDR3 nucleotides are TGTGCCAGCAGTTACACAACCGGGGAGCTGTTTTTT. Amino acids: CASSYTTGELFF.

The V and J genes are TRBV6-2 or TRBV6-3 and TRBJ1-1, with D possibly being TRBD1 (6 bases). Between the trimmed V and J ends, which lost 7 bases and 1 base, there was a span of 13 bases. The CDR3 contains 14 residues. Germline V gives CDR1 MNHEY, CDR2 SVGEGT. The CDR3 DNA reads TGTGCCAGCACCCCTACAGGGACGAACACTGAAGCTTTCTTT. Its protein product is CASTPTGTNTEAFF.

V and J are TRBV11-2 and TRBJ2-3; 10 bases are a match to TRBD2. The V and J ends lost 2 bases and 6 bases, in that order; junction bases with no gene match: 5. The germline gives CDR1 SGHAT, CDR2 FQNNGV. The CDR3 length is 15 residues. The CDR3 region has the DNA TGTGCCAGCAGCTTAATAGCGGGAGGTCAGGATACGCAGTATTTT. Translated: CASSLIAGGQDTQYF.

V and J are TRBV7-2 and TRBJ1-3; D possibly corresponds to TRBD1 (6 bases). The V and J ends lost 5 bases and 9 bases respectively, with 20 bases between them. CDR1 and CDR2 (germline): SGHTA, FQGNSA. The CDR3 runs to 15 residues. The CDR3 spells CASSPDRPKGGTIYF. The CDR3 coding sequence is TGTGCCAGCAGCCCCGACAGGCCCAAGGGTGGCACCATATATTTT.

The genes are TRBV4-1 and TRBJ2-1; TRBD2 matches 7 bases. V lost 3 bases, J lost 0 bases, and 8 bases stayed unmatched. The germline gives CDR1 MGHRA, CDR2 YSYEKL. This CDR3 has 17 residues. The CDR3 loop is CASSHSSTSSSYNEQFF. The CDR3 coding sequence is TGCGCCAGCAGCCACTCCTCGACTAGCAGCTCCTACAATGAGCAGTTCTTC.

The V call is TRBV7-9, the J call TRBJ1-4; D may be TRBD1 (6 bases). Germline assignment: CDR1 SEHNR and CDR2 FQNEAQ (reference sequence). This CDR3 is built from 15 residues. V lost 5 bases and J lost 7, with 17 bases in between. DNA for the CDR3: TGTGCCAGCAGCGGCACAGGGCGGGGGTTTGAAAAACTGTTTTTT. Amino acids: CASSGTGRGFEKLFF.